This TCR beta chain was captured in a study of cytomegalovirus exposure and HLA in healthy donors. V trimming: 7 bases; J trimming: 4 bases; junction bases outside the gene matches: 8. The CDR3 is 15 amino acids. Looked up from germline, CDR1 is MNHNY and CDR2 is SVGAGI (reference sequence). The PCR used 60 Vbeta and 13 Jbeta primers. The table came from immunoSEQ multiplex PCR; TCRdb's copy has only in-frame clones and leaves some out. The table has 150,000 to 200,000 clones, 12% seen once; the top ten hold 7.8%. There are a few counts of this clone. The chain carries TRBV6-6 and TRBJ1-5; 9 nucleotides line up with TRBD1. Sequencing was done on a sample of PBMCs. The sequence was collected from a man in his fifties or sixties in good health and CMV-seropositive. The DNA for the CDR3 is TGTGCCAGCATCCTTTCCGGGACAGGGAATCAGCCCCAGCATTTT. This translates into CASILSGTGNQPQHF.